This TCR beta chain was sequenced in a study of shared clonotypes between healthy human individuals. Replicate PCRs from sorted subsets contained roughly 200 ng DNA, which is tens of thousands of T cell genomes. Sequencing was performed with immunoSEQ multiplex PCR; in TCRdb, only in-frame clones are kept and a portion is missing. Here the sample spans approximately 2,000,000 clones, around 93% being singletons. Study conclusions and caveats: Sequencing depth was predicted to influence how clonotypes are shared among donors.

Concerning this clone itself: Its antigen remains unknown.

The CDR3 spans 19 residues. Trimming stripped 0 bases from V and 1 base from J, with 23 bases between. CDR1 is SGHTS and CDR2 is YDEGEE in the germline V gene. Sequenced material: naive CD4+ T cells from PBMCs. Stated subset: CD45RA+ positively selected. This TCR was recovered from a man between 18 and 35 years old in good health. Some clones in this sample may be carry-over from other donors' samples. The chain carries TRBV5-8 and TRBJ2-7; D ambiguous. This CDR3 is CASSLAVFGLTTASYEQYF. CDR3 DNA: TGTGCCAGCAGCTTGGCCGTGTTTGGGCTTACAACTGCTTCCTACGAGCAGTACTTC.